This T cell receptor (beta chain) emerged from a study of molecular identifiers for immune sequencing clone quantification. Trimming removed 7 bases from V and 2 bases from J, with 15 bases in between. CDR3 length: 15 amino acids. Germline V CDR1 and CDR2: PRHDT, FYEKMQ (reference sequence). Bulk TCR libraries were made with methods that had been previously described and with listed TCR primers. MiXCR, run by TCRdb on the PCR reads, gives a single entry per CDR3 protein. The table lists approximately 550,000 distinct CDR3 sequences, 20% to 25% of them singletons. With regard to this clonotype: Given the absence of the conserved phenylalanine or tryptophan at the CDR3 end, a read error is likely.

As CD8+CD4-CCR7+CD45RA+ cells, naive CD8 T cells were sorted. The sample was naive CD8+ T cells from blood, with Jurkat cell RNA spiked in. Subset of the sample: FACS-sorted CD8+CD4-CCR7+CD45RA+ naive T cells. The receptor's source is a human donor in good health. Some libraries in this study had Jurkat cell RNA spiked in. This sequence joins TRBV13 and TRBJ1-5, with a possible D match to TRBD1 (5 bases). CDR3 DNA sequence: TGTGCCAGCACAATGGGGCCTTTGGGCAATCAGCCCCAGCATCTT. This translates into CASTMGPLGNQPQHL.